This T cell receptor (beta chain) is drawn from a study of T cell responses to AZD1222 COVID-19 vaccine. This CDR3 has 15 residues. V was trimmed by 3 bases and J by 4 bases, leaving 12 bases between them. CDR1 MDHEN and CDR2 SYDVKM come from the germline V gene. For this clone: The antigen is not known.

Broader study findings: Clonal diversity was possibly underestimated, and white British individuals and females predominated among donors. Just a handful of AZD1222 recipients tested seropositive at baseline. The study sampled repertoires only after the peak T cell response. Vaccine-related CD4 TCRs covered spike, predominating at 160-218 and 743-854.

TCRdb's table, derived via immunoSEQ multiplex PCR, lists solely in-frame clones and lacks some. The repertoire holds around 150,000 clones, with around 90% as singletons. The TCR comes from an adult in good health. This sample comprised peripheral blood, obtained on day 0 of AZD1222 vaccination. This chain uses TRBV28 with TRBJ1-4, with D possibly TRBD1 on 5 matching bases. In nucleotides, the CDR3 is TGTGCCAGCAGTTTCTTGGGGGGAGGTAATGAAAAACTGTTTTTT. Amino acid sequence: CASSFLGGGNEKLFF.